These 15 T cell receptor beta chains were all obtained from the same sample, sequenced in a study of blood T cell repertoires in COVID-19. The assay was immunoSEQ multiplex PCR, and TCRdb's table has in-frame clones only and misses some. Here the sample spans hundreds of thousands of clones, about 88% being singletons. Sample: PBMCs or T cells enriched from blood (not recorded which). Receptors originate from a woman aged 40 to 49 who had recovered from COVID-19.

The rearrangement links TRBV27 to TRBJ1-5; the match to TRBD1 covers 8 bases. The V and J ends lost 2 bases and 5 bases, in that order; junction bases with no gene match: 5. Germline V gene lookup returns CDR1 MNHEY and CDR2 SMNVEV (reference sequence). The CDR3 extends over 15 amino acids. The CDR3 loop reads CASSLADRGDQPQHF. The DNA of the CDR3 is TGTGCCAGCAGTTTAGCTGACAGGGGAGATCAGCCCCAGCATTTT.

The chain couples TRBV7-9 to TRBJ2-7; TRBD2 matches at 12 bases. The germline gives CDR1 SEHNR, CDR2 FQNEAQ (reference sequence). CDR3 size: 15 residues. Trimming removed 3 bases from V and 7 bases from J; junction bases left unmatched: 7. The CDR3 sequence is CASSFGLAGPGEQYF. The CDR3 DNA reads TGTGCCAGCAGCTTTGGACTAGCGGGGCCCGGGGAGCAGTACTTC.

The CDR3 loop reads CASSPTQSRGKAQFF. The CDR3 bases are TGTGCCAGCAGCCCCACCCAGTCGCGGGGGAAGGCGCAGTTCTTC. V is TRBV9 and J is TRBJ2-1; 7 bases match TRBD2. The J segment lost 12 bases and the V segment lost 4 bases, leaving 16 bases of the junction unmatched. The CDR3 is 15 amino acids. Germline assignment: CDR1 SGDLS and CDR2 YYNGEE.

Comments on this clone: This is likely a read error, given that the CDR3 carries no conserved phenylalanine or tryptophan at its end. No DNA is shown, since the ends of the CDR3 on it are uncertain; the CDR3 is the one TCRdb lists. The chain uses TRBV3-1 (or the pseudogene TRBV3-2) and TRBJ2-7; TRBD1 reflects the table's D call only, with no check against the DNA. Germline CDR1 and CDR2: LGHDT and YNNKEL (reference sequence). The CDR3 has 12 residues if both end residues are counted. The chain's CDR3 is CASSQGGTEGQA.

The rearrangement joins TRBV27 to TRBJ2-1, with a tentative D call TRBD2 (5 bases). Looked up from germline, CDR1 is MNHEY and CDR2 is SMNVEV (reference sequence). The V end was cut by 1 base, the J end by 5 bases, with 6 bases between. The CDR3 extends over 13 amino acids. Here the CDR3 DNA reads TGTGCCAGCAGTTTATTGGGAGACAATGAGCAGTTCTTC. It translates to CASSLLGDNEQFF.

The chain couples TRBV5-4 to TRBJ1-1; 7 nucleotides align to TRBD1. The CDR3 totals 13 residues. The V segment lost 4 bases and the J segment 4 bases; nucleotides outside the gene matches: 4. Looked up from germline, CDR1 is SGHNT and CDR2 is YYREEE (reference sequence). CDR3 amino acids: CASSTAGGTEAFF. The CDR3, as DNA: TGTGCCAGCAGCACCGCAGGGGGCACTGAAGCTTTCTTT. Together with reference TRBV5-4 and TRBJ1-1, the CDR3 gives the full variable domain: ETGVTQSPTHLIKTRGQQVTLRCSSQSGHNTVSWYQQALGQGPQFIFQYYREEENGRGNFPPRFSGLQFPNYSSELNVNALELDDSALYLCASSTAGGTEAFFGQGTRLTVV.

CDR3 in amino acids: CASSLLAEGYEQYF. The CDR3 nucleotides are TGTGCCAGCAGCTTACTAGCGGAGGGCTACGAGCAGTACTTC. The chain carries TRBV7-9 and TRBJ2-7; 7 nucleotides match TRBD2. V lost 2 bases to trimming and J lost 3 bases; unmatched junction nucleotides: 4. Germline CDR1 SEHNR, CDR2 FQNEAQ (reference sequence). This CDR3 is built from 14 residues.

V gene TRBV2 combines with J gene TRBJ2-5; 7 bases map to TRBD1. The V gene end was trimmed by 10 bases and the J gene end by 0 bases; junction bases not matched to a gene: 5. The CDR3 is made up of 13 amino acids. In germline, CDR1 is SNHLY, CDR2 FYNNEI. The CDR3 sequence is CAKGDSYQETQYF. The CDR3 nucleotides read TGTGCCAAGGGGGACAGTTACCAAGAGACCCAGTACTTC.

The J gene is TRBJ2-7, the V gene TRBV7-2; D remains unclear. Germline lookup yields CDR1 SGHTA and CDR2 FQGNSA. This CDR3 comprises 15 residues. Trimming took 0 bases from V and 6 from J, leaving 15 bases between them. This chain's CDR3 is CASSLASGQTFEQYF. The DNA for the CDR3 is TGTGCCAGCAGCTTAGCCTCAGGCCAAACTTTCGAGCAGTACTTC.

This rearrangement joins TRBV6-5 to TRBJ1-1; D unclear. CDR1 MNHEY and CDR2 SVGAGI come from the germline V gene. V lost 6 bases and J lost 6, with 11 bases in between. The CDR3 contains 12 residues. CDR3 protein: CASSLGVPEAFF. The CDR3 coding sequence is TGTGCCAGCAGCCTCGGGGTGCCTGAAGCTTTCTTT.

The J gene is TRBJ1-2, the V gene TRBV7-9; 9 bases line up with TRBD1. Losses at the gene ends were 5 bases for V and 5 bases for J; bases not matched to a gene: 3. The CDR3 covers 13 residues. CDR1 and CDR2 from the germline V gene are SEHNR and FQNEAQ (reference sequence). CDR3 sequence: CASSAGTGYGYTF. The CDR3, as DNA: TGTGCCAGCAGCGCCGGGACAGGGTATGGCTACACCTTC.

The rearrangement uses TRBV10-3 and TRBJ2-4, with 9 bases aligning to TRBD1. This CDR3 spans 13 amino acids. V was pared by 7 bases and J by 10 bases, with 8 bases of the junction left unmatched. Germline assignment: CDR1 ENHRY and CDR2 SYGVKD. The CDR3 spells CAITPGQGAIQYF. The CDR3 DNA follows: TGTGCCATCACCCCGGGACAGGGTGCTATTCAGTACTTC.

The V call is TRBV5-6, the J call TRBJ2-7; 12 bases fit TRBD2. From germline, CDR1 is SGHDT and CDR2 YYEEEE. The CDR3 sequence is 19 residues long. The V segment lost 1 base and the J segment 2 bases; nucleotides outside the gene matches: 13. In DNA form, the CDR3 reads TGTGCCAGCAGCTTGAGACTTCGACTAGCGGGGGCCCTAGCCTACGAGCAGTACTTC. This encodes CASSLRLRLAGALAYEQYF.

This clone appeared a single time. V is TRBV3-1 (or the pseudogene TRBV3-2) and J is TRBJ1-2, with D tentatively TRBD1 (5 bases). Trimming pared 0 bases from V and 6 bases from J, leaving 20 bases between. Germline assignment: CDR1 LGHDT and CDR2 YNNKEL (reference sequence). The CDR3 runs to 17 residues. The chain's CDR3 is CASSQDPGGGGRDGYTF. CDR3 sequence (DNA): TGTGCCAGCAGCCAAGACCCCGGTGGCGGGGGGAGGGATGGCTACACCTTC.

The count of this clone is one. This chain links TRBV2 with TRBJ2-5; 11 bases are shared with TRBD2. The germline CDR1 and CDR2 sequences are SNHLY and FYNNEI. V shed 4 bases, J shed 1 base, and the junction held 5 bases outside the gene matches. This CDR3 is built from 16 residues. DNA of the CDR3: TGTGCCAGCAGTGCCACTAGCGGGGGACCCCAAGAGACCCAGTACTTC. Its translation is CASSATSGGPQETQYF.